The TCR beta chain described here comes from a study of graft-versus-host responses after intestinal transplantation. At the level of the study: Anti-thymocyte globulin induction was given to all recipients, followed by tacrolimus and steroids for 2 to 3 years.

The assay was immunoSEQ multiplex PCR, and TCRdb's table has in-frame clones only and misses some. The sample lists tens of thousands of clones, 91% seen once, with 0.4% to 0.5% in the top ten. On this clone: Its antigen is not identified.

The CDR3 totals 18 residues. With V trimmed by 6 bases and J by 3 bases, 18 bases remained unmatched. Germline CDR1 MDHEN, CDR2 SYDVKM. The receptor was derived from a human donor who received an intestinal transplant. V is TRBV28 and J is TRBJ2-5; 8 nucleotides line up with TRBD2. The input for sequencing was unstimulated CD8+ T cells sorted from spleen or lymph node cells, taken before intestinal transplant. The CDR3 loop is CASSKAPAASGWKETQYF. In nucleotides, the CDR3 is TGTGCCAGCAGCAAAGCCCCTGCGGCTAGCGGGTGGAAAGAGACCCAGTACTTC. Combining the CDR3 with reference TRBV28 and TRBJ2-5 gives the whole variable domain DVKVTQSSRYLVKRTGEKVFLECVQDMDHENMFWYRQDPGLGLRLIYFSYDVKMKEKGDIPEGYSVSREKKERFSLILESASTNQTSMYLCASSKAPAASGWKETQYFGPGTRLLVL.